This T cell receptor (beta chain) was sequenced for a study of memory CD4+ T cells and cytomegalovirus serostatus. Findings and limits, study-wide: The CMV-associated TCR signature appears largely within the CD4+ memory repertoire.

The method was immunoSEQ multiplex PCR; TCRdb's version includes in-frame clones alone and lacks a portion of them. Of 45,000 to 60,000 clones listed, around 80% were seen once; the top ten hold more than 1.1%. The sort gate was single viable CD3+CD4+CD8-CD45RO+ cells for memory CD4+ T cells. The CDR3 length is 15 residues. Trimming removed 5 bases from V and 3 bases from J, with 16 bases in between. The germline V gene has CDR1 MNHEY and CDR2 SVGAGI. Comment on this clone: Its antigen remains unknown.

Sequenced input: memory CD4+ T cells from blood. The receptor comes from an adult in good health and CMV-seropositive. The chain is built from TRBV6-5 and TRBJ1-1, with D perhaps TRBD1 (5 bases). The CDR3 DNA is TGTGCCAGCAGTCGGGGGGGGGACGGTTACACTGAAGCTTTCTTT. Its translation: CASSRGGDGYTEAFF.